Below, 4 T cell receptor beta chains from the same sample are listed, as sequenced in a study of shared clonotypes between healthy human individuals (TCRdb year 2020). The library was prepared using the immunoSEQ multiplex PCR assay. In its TCRdb copy, this immuneACCESS table keeps in-frame sequences only and misses some clones. Where compared with another copy, unresolved V genes explain less than half of these, and the others have no known cause. The sample profile shows 2,100,000 or so clones; 90% to 97% of them were found once. Together, the top ten hold 0.13% of the sample. Sample: naive CD4+ T cells sorted from blood. Sample cell subset or site, as interpreted from the label and publication: CD45RA+ positively selected. Source of these receptors: a man aged 18 to 29 in good health.

V is TRBV5-1 and J is TRBJ1-2; D remains unclear. V dropped 2 bases and J dropped 6 bases, with 8 bases sitting between them. CDR3 length: 12 residues. The germline V gene encodes CDR1 SGHRS and CDR2 YFSETQ. The CDR3 is CASSFKGDGYTF. DNA of the CDR3: TGCGCCAGCAGCTTCAAGGGAGATGGCTACACCTTC. Using reference TRBV5-1 and TRBJ1-2 for the parts outside the CDR3, the full variable domain is KAGVTQTPRYLIKTRGQQVTLSCSPISGHRSVSWYQQTPGQGLQFLFEYFSETQRNKGNFPGRFSGRQFSNSRSEMNVSTLELGDSALYLCASSFKGDGYTFGSGTRLTVV.

On this clone itself: The junction departs from the called germline gene at one end, perhaps through a read error. The V gene is TRBV5-1, the J gene TRBJ2-7; 9 positions match TRBD1. Germline V CDR1 and CDR2: SGHRS, YFSETQ. The CDR3 loop spans 12 amino acids. This CDR3 is CASSSGTGRSHF. In DNA form, the CDR3 reads TGCGCCAGCAGCTCCGGGACAGGGAGATCGCACTTC.

V gene TRBV9 combines with J gene TRBJ1-5; no reliable D call. The CDR3 loop spans 13 amino acids. Looked up from germline, CDR1 is SGDLS and CDR2 is YYNGEE. The ends were cut back, 3 bases at V and 4 bases at J, with 8 bases in the middle. This CDR3 reads CASSATGNQPQHF. For the CDR3, the DNA is TGTGCCAGCAGCGCCACTGGGAATCAGCCCCAGCATTTT.

A single count supports this clone. The rearrangement uses TRBV5-6 and TRBJ2-3; D possibly uses TRBD1 or TRBD2 (6 bases each). Deletions cut 1 base from V and 8 bases from J, with 17 bases between. Germline CDR1 reads SGHDT; CDR2 reads YYEEEE. CDR3 size: 15 residues. The CDR3 reads CASSLPGASPATQYF. DNA of the CDR3: TGTGCCAGCAGCTTGCCGGGGGCCTCCCCAGCTACGCAGTATTTT.